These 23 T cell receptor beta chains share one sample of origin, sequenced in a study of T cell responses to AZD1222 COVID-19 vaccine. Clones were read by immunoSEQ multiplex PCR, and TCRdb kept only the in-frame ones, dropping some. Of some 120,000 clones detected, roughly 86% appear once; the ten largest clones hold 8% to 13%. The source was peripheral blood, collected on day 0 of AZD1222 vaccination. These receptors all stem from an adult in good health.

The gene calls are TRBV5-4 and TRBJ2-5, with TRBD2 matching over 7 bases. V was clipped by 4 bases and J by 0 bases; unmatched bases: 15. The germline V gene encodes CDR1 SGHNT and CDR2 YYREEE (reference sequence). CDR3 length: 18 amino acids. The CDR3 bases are TGTGCCAGCAGCCCGGCGAAGCGCTCTGCGGGGGACCAAGAGACCCAGTACTTC. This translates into CASSPAKRSAGDQETQYF.

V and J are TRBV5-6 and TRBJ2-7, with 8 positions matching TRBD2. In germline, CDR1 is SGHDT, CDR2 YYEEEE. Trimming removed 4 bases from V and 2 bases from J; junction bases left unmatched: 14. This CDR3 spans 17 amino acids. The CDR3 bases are TGTGCCAGCAGCCCGACGGTCTCAGCGGGGGACCCCTACGAGCAGTACTTC. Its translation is CASSPTVSAGDPYEQYF. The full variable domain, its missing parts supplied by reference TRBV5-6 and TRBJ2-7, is DAGVTQSPTHLIKTRGQQVTLRCSPKSGHDTVSWYQQALGQGPQFIFQYYEEEERQRGNFPDRFSGHQFPNYSSELNVNALLLGDSALYLCASSPTVSAGDPYEQYFGPGTRLTVT.

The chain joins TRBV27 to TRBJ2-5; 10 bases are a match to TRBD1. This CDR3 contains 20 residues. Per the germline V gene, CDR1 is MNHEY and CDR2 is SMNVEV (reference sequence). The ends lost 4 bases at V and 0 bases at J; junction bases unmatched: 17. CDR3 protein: CASSSVPPSGTGAYQETQYF. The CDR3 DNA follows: TGTGCCAGCAGTTCAGTCCCTCCCTCCGGGACAGGGGCGTACCAAGAGACCCAGTACTTC.

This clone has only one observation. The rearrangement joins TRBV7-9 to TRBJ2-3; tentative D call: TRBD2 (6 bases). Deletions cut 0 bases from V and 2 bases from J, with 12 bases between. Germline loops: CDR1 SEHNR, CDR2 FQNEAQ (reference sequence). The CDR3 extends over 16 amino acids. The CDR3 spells CASSLAGGDPTDTQYF. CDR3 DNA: TGTGCCAGCAGCTTAGCGGGCGGGGACCCCACAGATACGCAGTATTTT.

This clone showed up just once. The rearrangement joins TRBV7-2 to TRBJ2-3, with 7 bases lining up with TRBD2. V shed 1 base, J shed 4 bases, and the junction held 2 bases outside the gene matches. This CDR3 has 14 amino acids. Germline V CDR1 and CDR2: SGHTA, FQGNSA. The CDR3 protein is CASSLVGLPDTQYF. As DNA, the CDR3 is TGTGCCAGCAGCTTAGTGGGACTACCAGATACGCAGTATTTT.

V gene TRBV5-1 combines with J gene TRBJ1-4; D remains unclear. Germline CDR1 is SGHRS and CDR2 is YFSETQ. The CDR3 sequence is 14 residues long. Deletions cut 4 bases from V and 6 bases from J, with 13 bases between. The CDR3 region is CASSVRSGDEKLFF. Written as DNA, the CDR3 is TGCGCCAGCAGCGTACGCTCTGGGGATGAAAAACTGTTTTTT.

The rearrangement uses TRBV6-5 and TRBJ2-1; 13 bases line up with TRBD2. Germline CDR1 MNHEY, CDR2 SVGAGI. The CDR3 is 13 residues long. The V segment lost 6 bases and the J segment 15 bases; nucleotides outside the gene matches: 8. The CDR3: CASSPGLAGAMFF. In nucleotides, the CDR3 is TGTGCCAGCAGCCCCGGACTAGCGGGAGCGATGTTCTTC.

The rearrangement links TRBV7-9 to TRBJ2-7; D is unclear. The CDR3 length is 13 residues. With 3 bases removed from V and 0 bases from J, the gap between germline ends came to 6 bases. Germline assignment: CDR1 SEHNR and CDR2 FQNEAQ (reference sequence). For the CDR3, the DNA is TGTGCCAGCAGCTTTACAGCCTCCTACGAGCAGTACTTC. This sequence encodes CASSFTASYEQYF.

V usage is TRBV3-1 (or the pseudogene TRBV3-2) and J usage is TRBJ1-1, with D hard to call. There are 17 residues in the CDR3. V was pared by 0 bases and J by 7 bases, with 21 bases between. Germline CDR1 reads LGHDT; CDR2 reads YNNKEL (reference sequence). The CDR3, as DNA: TGTGCCAGCAGCCAAGATCGGAGGGTGCGGAACGATATTGAAGCTTTCTTT. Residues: CASSQDRRVRNDIEAFF.

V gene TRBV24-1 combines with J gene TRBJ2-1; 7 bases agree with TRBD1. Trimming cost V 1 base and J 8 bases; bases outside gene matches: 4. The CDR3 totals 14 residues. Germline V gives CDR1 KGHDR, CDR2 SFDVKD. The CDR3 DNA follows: TGTGCCACCAGTGATTTACCCCAGGGGGATGAGCAGTTCTTC. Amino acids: CATSDLPQGDEQFF.

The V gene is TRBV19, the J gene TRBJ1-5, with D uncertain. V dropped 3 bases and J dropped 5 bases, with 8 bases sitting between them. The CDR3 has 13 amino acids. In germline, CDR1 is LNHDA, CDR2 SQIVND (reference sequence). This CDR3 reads CASSMGWDQPQHF. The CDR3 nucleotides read TGTGCCAGTAGTATGGGATGGGATCAGCCCCAGCATTTT.

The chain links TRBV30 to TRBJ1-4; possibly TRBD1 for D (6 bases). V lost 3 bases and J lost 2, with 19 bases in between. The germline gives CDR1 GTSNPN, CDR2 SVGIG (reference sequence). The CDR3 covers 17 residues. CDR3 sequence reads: CAWSVAGGGRTNEKLFF. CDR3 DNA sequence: TGTGCCTGGAGCGTCGCGGGCGGGGGGCGGACTAATGAAAAACTGTTTTTT.

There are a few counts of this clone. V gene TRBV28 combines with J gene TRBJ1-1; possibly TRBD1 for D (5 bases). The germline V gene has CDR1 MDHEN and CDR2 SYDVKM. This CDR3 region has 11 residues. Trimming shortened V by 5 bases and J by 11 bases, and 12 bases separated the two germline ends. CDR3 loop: CASSTRVVAFF. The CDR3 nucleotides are TGTGCCAGCAGTACCAGGGTTGTTGCTTTCTTT.

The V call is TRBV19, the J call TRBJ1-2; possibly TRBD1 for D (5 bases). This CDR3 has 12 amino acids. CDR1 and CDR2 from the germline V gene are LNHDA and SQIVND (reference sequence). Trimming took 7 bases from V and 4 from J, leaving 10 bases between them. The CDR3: CASTSGGYGYTF. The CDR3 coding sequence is TGTGCCAGTACAAGTGGGGGCTATGGCTACACCTTC.

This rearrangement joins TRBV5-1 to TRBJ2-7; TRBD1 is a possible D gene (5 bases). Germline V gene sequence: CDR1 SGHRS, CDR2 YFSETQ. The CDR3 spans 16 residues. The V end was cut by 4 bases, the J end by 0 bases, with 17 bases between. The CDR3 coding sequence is TGCGCCAGCAGCCCGAGACAGCTCAGGAGCTCCTACGAGCAGTACTTC. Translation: CASSPRQLRSSYEQYF.

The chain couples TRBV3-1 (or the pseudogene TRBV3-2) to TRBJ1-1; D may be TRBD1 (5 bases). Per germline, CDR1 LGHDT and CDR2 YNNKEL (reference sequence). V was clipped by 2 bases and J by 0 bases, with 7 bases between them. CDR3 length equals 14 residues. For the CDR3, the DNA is TGTGCCAGCAGCCAAAAGGGACTGAACACTGAAGCTTTCTTT. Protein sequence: CASSQKGLNTEAFF.

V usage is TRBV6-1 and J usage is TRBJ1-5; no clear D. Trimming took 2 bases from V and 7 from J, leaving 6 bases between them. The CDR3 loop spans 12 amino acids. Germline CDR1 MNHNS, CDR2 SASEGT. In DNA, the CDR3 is TGTGCCAGCAGTGAAATACCCCAGCCCCAGCATTTT. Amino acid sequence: CASSEIPQPQHF.

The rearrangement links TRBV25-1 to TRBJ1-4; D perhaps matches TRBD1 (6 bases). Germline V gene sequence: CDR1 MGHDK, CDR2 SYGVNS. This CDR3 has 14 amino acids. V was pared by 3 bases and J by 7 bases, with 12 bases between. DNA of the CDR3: TGTGCCAGCAGTGAGGGGGGCGCAGGTGAAAAACTGTTTTTT. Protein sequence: CASSEGGAGEKLFF.

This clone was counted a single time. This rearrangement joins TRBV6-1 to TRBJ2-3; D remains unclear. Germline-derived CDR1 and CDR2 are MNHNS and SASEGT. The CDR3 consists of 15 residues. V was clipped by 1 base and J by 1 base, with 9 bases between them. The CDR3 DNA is TGTGCCAGCAGTGAAGGACCGATACGCACAGATACGCAGTATTTT. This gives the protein CASSEGPIRTDTQYF.

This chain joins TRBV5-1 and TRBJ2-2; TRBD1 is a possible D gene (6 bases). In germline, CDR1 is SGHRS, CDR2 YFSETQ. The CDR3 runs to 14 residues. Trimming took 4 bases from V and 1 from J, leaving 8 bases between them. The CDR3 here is CASSTTGNTGELFF. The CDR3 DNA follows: TGCGCCAGCAGCACGACAGGGAACACCGGGGAGCTGTTTTTT.

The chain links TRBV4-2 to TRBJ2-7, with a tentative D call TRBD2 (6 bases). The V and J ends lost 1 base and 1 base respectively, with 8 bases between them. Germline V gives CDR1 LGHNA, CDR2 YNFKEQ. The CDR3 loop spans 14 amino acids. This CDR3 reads CASSQGGGSYEQYF. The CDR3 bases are TGTGCCAGCAGCCAAGGTGGAGGGTCCTACGAGCAGTACTTC.

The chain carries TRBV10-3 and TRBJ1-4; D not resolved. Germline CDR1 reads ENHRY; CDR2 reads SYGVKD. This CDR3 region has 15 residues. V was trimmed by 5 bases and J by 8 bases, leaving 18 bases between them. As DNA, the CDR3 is TGTGCCATCAGTCGGGATTTATTCCAAAAGGAAAAACTGTTTTTT. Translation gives CAISRDLFQKEKLFF.

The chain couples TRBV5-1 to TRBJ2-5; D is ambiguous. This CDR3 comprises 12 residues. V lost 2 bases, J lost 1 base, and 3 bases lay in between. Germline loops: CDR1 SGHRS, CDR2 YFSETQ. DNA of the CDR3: TGCGCCAGCAGCTTATCCCAAGAGACCCAGTACTTC. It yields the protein CASSLSQETQYF.